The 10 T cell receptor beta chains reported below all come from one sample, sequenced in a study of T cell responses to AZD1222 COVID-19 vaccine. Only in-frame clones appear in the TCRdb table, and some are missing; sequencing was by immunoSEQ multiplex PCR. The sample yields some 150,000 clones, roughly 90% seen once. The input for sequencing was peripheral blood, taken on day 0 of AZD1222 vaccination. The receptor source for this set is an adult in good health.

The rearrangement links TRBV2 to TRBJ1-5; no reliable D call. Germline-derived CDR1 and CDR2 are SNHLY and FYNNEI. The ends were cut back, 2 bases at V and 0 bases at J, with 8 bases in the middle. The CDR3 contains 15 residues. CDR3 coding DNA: TGTGCCAGCAGTGAAAGGGCGAATAGCAATCAGCCCCAGCATTTT. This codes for CASSERANSNQPQHF.

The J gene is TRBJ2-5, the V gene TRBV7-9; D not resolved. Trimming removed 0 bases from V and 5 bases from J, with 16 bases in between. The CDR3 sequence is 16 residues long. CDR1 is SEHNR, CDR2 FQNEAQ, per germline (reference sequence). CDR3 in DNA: TGTGCCAGCAGCTTAGCGACAAGGGATCCAGAGGAGACCCAGTACTTC. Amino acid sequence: CASSLATRDPEETQYF. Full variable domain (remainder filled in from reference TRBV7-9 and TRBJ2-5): DTGVSQNPRHKITKRGQNVTFRCDPISEHNRLYWYRQTLGQGPEFLTYFQNEAQLEKSRLLSDRFSAERPKGSFSTLEIQRTEQGDSAMYLCASSLATRDPEETQYFGPGTRLLVL.

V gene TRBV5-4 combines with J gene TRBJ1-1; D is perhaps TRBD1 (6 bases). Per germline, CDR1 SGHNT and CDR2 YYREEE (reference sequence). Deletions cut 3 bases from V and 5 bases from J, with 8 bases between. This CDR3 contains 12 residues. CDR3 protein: CASSYRGTEAFF. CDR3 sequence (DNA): TGTGCCAGCAGCTATAGGGGGACTGAAGCTTTCTTT.

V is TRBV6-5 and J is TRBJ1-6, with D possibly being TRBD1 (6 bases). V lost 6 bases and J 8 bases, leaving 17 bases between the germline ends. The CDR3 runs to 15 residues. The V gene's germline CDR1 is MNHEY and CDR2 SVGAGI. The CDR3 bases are TGTGCCAGCAGCGATCTCACAGGGTCCCATTCACCCCTCCACTTT. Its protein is CASSDLTGSHSPLHF.

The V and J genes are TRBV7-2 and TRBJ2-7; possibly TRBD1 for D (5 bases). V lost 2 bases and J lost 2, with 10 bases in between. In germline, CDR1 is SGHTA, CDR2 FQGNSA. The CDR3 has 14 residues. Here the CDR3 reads CASSLFKGTYEQYF. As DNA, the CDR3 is TGTGCCAGCAGCTTATTTAAGGGGACCTACGAGCAGTACTTC.

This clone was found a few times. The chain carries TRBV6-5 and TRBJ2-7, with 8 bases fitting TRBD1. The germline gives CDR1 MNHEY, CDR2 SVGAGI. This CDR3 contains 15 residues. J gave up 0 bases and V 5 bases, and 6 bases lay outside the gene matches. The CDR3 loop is CASSITGTGSYEQYF. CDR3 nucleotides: TGTGCCAGCAGTATAACCGGGACAGGCTCCTACGAGCAGTACTTC.

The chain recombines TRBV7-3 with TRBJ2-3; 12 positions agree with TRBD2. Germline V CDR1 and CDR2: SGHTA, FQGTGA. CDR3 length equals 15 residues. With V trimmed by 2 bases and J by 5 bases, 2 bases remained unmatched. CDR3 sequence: CASSLVLAGGDTQYF. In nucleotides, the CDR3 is TGTGCCAGCAGCTTAGTACTAGCGGGGGGAGATACGCAGTATTTT.

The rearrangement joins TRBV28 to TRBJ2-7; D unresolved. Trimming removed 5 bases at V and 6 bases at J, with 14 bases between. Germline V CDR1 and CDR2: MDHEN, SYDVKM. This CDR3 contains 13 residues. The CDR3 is CASSPTPGREQYF. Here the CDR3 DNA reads TGTGCCAGCAGTCCTACCCCCGGCCGCGAGCAGTACTTC.

Here the CDR3 DNA reads TGTGCCAGCAGCGATAAGACAGGGGGGGTGAACACTGAAGCTTTCTTT. As protein: CASSDKTGGVNTEAFF. V and J are TRBV2 and TRBJ1-1, with 9 nucleotides matching TRBD1. The V gene's germline CDR1 is SNHLY and CDR2 FYNNEI. This CDR3 spans 16 amino acids. V lost 6 bases and J lost 0; bases outside the gene matches: 8.

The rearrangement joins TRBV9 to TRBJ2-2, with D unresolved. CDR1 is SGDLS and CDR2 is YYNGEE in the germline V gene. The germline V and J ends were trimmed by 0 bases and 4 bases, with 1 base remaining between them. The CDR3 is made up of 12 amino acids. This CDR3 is CASSVATGELFF. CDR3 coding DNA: TGTGCCAGCAGCGTAGCCACCGGGGAGCTGTTTTTT.